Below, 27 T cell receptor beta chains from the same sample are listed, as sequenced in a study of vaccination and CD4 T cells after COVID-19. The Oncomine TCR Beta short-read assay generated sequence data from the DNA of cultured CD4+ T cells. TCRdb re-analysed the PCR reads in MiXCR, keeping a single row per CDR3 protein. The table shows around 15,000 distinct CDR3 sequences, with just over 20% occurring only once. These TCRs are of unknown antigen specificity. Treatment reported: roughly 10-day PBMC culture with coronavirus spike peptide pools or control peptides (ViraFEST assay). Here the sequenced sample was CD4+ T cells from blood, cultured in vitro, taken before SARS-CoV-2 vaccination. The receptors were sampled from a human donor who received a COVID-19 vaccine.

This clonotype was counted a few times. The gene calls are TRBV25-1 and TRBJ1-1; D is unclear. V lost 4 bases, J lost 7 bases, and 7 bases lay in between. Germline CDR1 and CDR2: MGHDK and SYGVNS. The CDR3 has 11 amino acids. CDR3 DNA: TGTGCCAGCAGTGGTCTATATGAAGCTTTCTTT. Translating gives CASSGLYEAFF.

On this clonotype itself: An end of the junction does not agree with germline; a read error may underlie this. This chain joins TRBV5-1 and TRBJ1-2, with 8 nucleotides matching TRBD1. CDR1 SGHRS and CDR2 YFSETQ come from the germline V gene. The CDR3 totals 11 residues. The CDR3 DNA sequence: TGCGCCAGCAGCTTTTCCGGGACAGGTTACTTC. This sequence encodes CASSFSGTGYF.

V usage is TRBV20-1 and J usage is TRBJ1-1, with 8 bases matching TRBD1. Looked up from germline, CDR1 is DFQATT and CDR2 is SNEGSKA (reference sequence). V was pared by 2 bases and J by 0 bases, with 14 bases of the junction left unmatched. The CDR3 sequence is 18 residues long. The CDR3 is CSARQTGGTTSMNTEAFF. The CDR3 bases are TGCAGTGCTAGACAAACAGGGGGAACAACCTCCATGAACACTGAAGCTTTCTTT.

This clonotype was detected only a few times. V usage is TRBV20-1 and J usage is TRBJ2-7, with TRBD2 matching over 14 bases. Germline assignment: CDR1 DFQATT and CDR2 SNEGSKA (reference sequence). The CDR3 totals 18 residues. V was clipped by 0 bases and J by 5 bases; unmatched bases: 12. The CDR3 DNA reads TGCAGTGCTAGAGATCACCCCGGGGGGACTAGCGGGGGTAACGAGCAGTACTTC. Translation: CSARDHPGGTSGGNEQYF.

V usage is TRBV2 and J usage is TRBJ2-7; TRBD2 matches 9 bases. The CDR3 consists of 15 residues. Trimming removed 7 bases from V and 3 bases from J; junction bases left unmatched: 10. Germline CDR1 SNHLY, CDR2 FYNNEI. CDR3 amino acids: CASTRRLAVIYEQYF. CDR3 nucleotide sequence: TGTGCCAGCACCAGACGACTAGCGGTTATCTACGAGCAGTACTTC.

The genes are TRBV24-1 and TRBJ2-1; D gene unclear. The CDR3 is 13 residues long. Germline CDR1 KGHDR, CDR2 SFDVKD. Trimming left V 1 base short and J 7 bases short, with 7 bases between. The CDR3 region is CATSDFNENEQFF. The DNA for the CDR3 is TGTGCCACCAGTGATTTCAACGAGAATGAGCAGTTCTTC.

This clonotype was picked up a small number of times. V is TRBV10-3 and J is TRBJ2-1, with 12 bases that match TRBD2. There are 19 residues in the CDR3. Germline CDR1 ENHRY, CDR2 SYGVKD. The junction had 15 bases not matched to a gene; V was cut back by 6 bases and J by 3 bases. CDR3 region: CAISDSTSGGHSLYNEQFF. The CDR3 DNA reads TGTGCCATCAGCGACTCGACTAGCGGGGGCCACTCGCTCTACAATGAGCAGTTCTTC.

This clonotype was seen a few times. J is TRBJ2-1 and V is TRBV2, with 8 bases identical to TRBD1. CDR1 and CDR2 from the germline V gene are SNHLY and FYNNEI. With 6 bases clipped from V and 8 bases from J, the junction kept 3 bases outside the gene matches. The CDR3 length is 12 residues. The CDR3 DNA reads TGTGCCAGCAGACCAGGGGGCTATGAGCAGTTCTTC. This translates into CASRPGGYEQFF.

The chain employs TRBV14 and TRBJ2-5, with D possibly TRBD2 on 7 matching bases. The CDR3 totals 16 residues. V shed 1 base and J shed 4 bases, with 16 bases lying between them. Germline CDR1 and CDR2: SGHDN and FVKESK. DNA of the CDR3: TGTGCCAGCAGCCAAGGGCTCCTGAGGGGGGGAGAGACCCAGTACTTC. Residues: CASSQGLLRGGETQYF. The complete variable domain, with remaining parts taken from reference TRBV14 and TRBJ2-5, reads EAGVTQFPSHSVIEKGQTVTLRCDPISGHDNLYWYRRVMGKEIKFLLHFVKESKQDESGMPNNRFLAERTGGTYSTLKVQPAELEDSGVYFCASSQGLLRGGETQYFGPGTRLLVL.

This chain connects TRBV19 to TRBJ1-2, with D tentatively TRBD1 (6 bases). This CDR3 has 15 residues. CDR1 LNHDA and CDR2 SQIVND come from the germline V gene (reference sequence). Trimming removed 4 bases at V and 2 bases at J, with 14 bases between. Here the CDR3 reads CASSTPGHRNYGYTF. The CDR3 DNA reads TGTGCCAGTAGTACCCCGGGACACCGAAACTATGGCTACACCTTC.

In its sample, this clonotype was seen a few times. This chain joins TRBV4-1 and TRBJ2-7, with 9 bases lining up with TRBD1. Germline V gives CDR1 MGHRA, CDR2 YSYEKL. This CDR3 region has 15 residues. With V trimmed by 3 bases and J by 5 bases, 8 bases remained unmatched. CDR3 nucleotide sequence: TGCGCCAGCAGCCAGAGGGGACAGGGACCTGACGAGCAGTACTTC. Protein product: CASSQRGQGPDEQYF.

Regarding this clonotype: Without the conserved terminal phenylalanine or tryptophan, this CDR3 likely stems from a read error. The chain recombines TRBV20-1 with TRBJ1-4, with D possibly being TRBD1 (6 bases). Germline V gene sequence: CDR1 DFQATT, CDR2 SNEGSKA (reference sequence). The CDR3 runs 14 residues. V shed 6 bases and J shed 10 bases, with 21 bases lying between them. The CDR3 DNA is TGCAGTGCGCTCAGGGGTGCACCCTCAGGAAAACTGTTTCTT. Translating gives CSALRGAPSGKLFL.

CDR3 residues: CASSESRGLAASTDTQYF. Written as DNA, the CDR3 is TGCGCCAGCAGTGAGTCCCGCGGACTAGCGGCTAGCACAGATACGCAGTATTTT. J is TRBJ2-3 and V is TRBV10-1, with 10 bases that match TRBD2. V lost 0 bases to trimming and J lost 0 bases; unmatched junction nucleotides: 6. Germline V gene lookup returns CDR1 WNHNN and CDR2 SYGVQD (reference sequence). The CDR3 totals 18 residues.

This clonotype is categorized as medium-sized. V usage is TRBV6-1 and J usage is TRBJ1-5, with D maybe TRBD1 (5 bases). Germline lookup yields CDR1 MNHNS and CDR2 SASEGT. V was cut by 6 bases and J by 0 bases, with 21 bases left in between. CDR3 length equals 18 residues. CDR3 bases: TGTGCCAGCAGCCACGCAGGGCTAAGCTACCATAGCAATCAGCCCCAGCATTTT. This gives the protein CASSHAGLSYHSNQPQHF.

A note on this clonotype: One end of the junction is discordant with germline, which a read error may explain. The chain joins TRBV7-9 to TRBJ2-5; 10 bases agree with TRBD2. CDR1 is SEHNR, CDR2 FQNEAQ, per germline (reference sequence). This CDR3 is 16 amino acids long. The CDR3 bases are TGCGCCAGCAGCTTGTCAAGCGGGGGGGCCGCGGAGACCCAGTACTTC. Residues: CASSLSSGGAAETQYF.

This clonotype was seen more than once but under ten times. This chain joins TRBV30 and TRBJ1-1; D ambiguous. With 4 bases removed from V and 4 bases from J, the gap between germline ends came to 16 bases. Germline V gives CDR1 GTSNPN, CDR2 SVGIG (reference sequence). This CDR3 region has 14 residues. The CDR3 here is CAWMGSHGSTEAFF. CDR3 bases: TGTGCCTGGATGGGTTCCCACGGAAGCACTGAAGCTTTCTTT.

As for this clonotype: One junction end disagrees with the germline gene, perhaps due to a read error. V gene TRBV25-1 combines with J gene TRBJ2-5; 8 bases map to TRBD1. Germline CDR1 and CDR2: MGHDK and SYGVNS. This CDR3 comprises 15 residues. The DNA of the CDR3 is TGTGCCAGCAGTGACTCAGGGGGCGTAGGGGAGACCCAGCACTTC. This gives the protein CASSDSGGVGETQHF. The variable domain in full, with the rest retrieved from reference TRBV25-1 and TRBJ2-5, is EADIYQTPRYLVIGTGKKITLECSQTMGHDKMYWYQQDPGMELHLIHYSYGVNSTEKGDLSSESTVSRIRTEHFPLTLESARPSHTSQYLCASSDSGGVGETQHFGPGTRLLVL.

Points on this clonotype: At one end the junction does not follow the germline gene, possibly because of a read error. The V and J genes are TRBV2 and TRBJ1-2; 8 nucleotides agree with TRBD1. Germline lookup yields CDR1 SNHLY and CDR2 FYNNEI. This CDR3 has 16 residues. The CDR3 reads CASSLRTGTGFYGCTF. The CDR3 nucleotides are TGTGCCAGCAGTCTCAGGACAGGGACGGGGTTCTATGGCTGCACCTTC.

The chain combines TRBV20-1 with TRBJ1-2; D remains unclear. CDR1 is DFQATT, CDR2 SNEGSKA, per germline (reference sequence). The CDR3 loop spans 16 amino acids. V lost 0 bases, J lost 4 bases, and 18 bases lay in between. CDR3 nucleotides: TGCAGTGCTAGAGATTTCGACTCGGGCCGACCCTATGGCTACACCTTC. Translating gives CSARDFDSGRPYGYTF.

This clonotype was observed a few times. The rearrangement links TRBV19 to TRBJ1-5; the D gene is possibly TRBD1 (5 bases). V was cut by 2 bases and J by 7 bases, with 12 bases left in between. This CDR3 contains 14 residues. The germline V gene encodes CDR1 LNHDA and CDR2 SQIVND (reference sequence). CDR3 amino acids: CASSISGNDQPQHF. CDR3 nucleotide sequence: TGTGCCAGTAGTATATCAGGGAATGACCAGCCCCAGCATTTT.

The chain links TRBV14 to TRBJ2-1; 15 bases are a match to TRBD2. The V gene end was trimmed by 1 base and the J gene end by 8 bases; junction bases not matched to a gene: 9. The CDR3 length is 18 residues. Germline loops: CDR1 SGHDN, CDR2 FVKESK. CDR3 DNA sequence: TGTGCCAGCAGCCAAGCCCGGACTAGCGGGGGGGCCTGGGATGAGCAGTTCTTC. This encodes CASSQARTSGGAWDEQFF.

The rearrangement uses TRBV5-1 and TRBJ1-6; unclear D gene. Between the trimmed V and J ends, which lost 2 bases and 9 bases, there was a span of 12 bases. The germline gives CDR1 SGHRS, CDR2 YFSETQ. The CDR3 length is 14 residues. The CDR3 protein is CASSLGTVGSPLHF. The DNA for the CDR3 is TGCGCCAGCAGCTTAGGAACAGTGGGTTCACCCCTCCACTTT.

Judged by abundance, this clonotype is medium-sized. The CDR3 loop is CASSLIQGGNQPQHF. CDR3 nucleotides: TGTGCCAGCAGCCTCATACAGGGTGGCAATCAGCCCCAGCATTTT. The V gene is TRBV7-6, the J gene TRBJ1-5, with TRBD1 as a possible D gene (6 bases). V lost 5 bases to trimming and J lost 2 bases, with 13 bases between them. The CDR3 totals 15 residues. Germline V gene sequence: CDR1 SGHVS, CDR2 FNYEAQ.

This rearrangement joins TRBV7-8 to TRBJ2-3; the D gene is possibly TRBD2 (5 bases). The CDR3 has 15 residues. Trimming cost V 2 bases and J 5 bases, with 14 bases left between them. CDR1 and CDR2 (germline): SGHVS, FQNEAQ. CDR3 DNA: TGTGCCAGCAGCTTATTAAGGAGGATCAGAGATACGCAGTATTTT. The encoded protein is CASSLLRRIRDTQYF.

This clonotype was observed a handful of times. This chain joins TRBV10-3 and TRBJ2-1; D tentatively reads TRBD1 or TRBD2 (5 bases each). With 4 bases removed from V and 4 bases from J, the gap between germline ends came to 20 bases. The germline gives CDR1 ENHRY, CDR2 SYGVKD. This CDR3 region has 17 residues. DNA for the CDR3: TGTGCCATCAGTGGGGATTCATTCGGGACGGCTTACAATGAGCAGTTCTTC. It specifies CAISGDSFGTAYNEQFF.

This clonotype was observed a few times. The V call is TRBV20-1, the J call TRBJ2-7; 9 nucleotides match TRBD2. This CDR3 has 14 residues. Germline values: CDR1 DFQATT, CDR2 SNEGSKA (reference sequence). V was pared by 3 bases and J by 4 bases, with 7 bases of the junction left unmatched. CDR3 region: CSASSSGGKYEQYF. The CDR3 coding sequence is TGCAGTGCTAGTTCCAGCGGGGGGAAATACGAGCAGTACTTC.

The CDR3 here is CASSLGTGPGYGYTF. As DNA, the CDR3 is TGTGCCAGCAGCTTAGGGACAGGGCCGGGCTATGGCTACACCTTC. The rearrangement joins TRBV7-9 to TRBJ1-2; TRBD1 matches 8 bases. In germline, CDR1 is SEHNR, CDR2 FQNEAQ (reference sequence). V dropped 1 base and J dropped 4; count of bases not matched to a gene: 5. The CDR3 consists of 15 residues. Full variable domain (rest looked up from reference TRBV7-9 and TRBJ1-2): DTGVSQNPRHKITKRGQNVTFRCDPISEHNRLYWYRQTLGQGPEFLTYFQNEAQLEKSRLLSDRFSAERPKGSFSTLEIQRTEQGDSAMYLCASSLGTGPGYGYTFGSGTRLTVV.